One sample yielded the 12 T cell receptor beta chains listed below, sequenced in a study of OX40 agonist ivuxolimab in advanced cancers. Method: immunoSEQ multiplex PCR; TCRdb's copy keeps in-frame clones and lacks some. Of approximately 59,000 clones in the sample, about 87% are singletons; the top ten hold approximately 2%. The sample in question was CD4+ or CD8+ T cells sorted from blood, obtained in a trial of the OX40 agonist ivuxolimab. These receptors were obtained from an adult with an advanced solid tumor such as melanoma, head and neck, liver or kidney cancer.

The chain combines TRBV30 with TRBJ1-2; the D is unclear. The CDR3 is made up of 13 amino acids. V lost 0 bases and J 4 bases, leaving 9 bases between the germline ends. The V gene's germline CDR1 is GTSNPN and CDR2 SVGIG (reference sequence). This CDR3 is CAWSVLLSYGYTF. The DNA of the CDR3 is TGTGCCTGGAGTGTATTACTGAGCTATGGCTACACCTTC.

V gene TRBV30 combines with J gene TRBJ2-5; no clear D gene. Between the trimmed V and J ends, which lost 2 bases and 4 bases, there was a span of 14 bases. This CDR3 region has 14 residues. Germline V gene data show CDR1 as GTSNPN and CDR2 as SVGIG (reference sequence). The CDR3 nucleotides read TGTGCCTGGAGTAACTCGACGGTCCGAGAGACCCAGTACTTC. Residues: CAWSNSTVRETQYF.

The rearrangement joins TRBV2 to TRBJ1-5; D is ambiguous. V was clipped by 4 bases and J by 6 bases, with 13 bases between them. CDR1 and CDR2 (germline): SNHLY, FYNNEI. This CDR3 region has 14 residues. The CDR3 nucleotides are TGTGCCAGCAGTGTATTTAGGGTCGGTCAGCCCCAGCATTTT. Translation gives CASSVFRVGQPQHF.

CDR3: CASSYSSTNEKLFF. The CDR3 bases are TGTGCCAGCAGTTACTCTTCAACTAATGAAAAACTGTTTTTT. This sequence joins TRBV6-5 and TRBJ1-4, with D unresolved. The length of the CDR3 is 14 residues. Between the trimmed V and J ends, which lost 0 bases and 0 bases, there was a span of 2 bases. Germline V gene sequence: CDR1 MNHEY, CDR2 SVGAGI.

The rearrangement joins TRBV10-2 to TRBJ2-5, with 10 bases fitting TRBD2. CDR3 length: 15 amino acids. CDR1 is WSHSY and CDR2 is SAAADI in the germline V gene. J gave up 5 bases and V 2 bases, and 5 bases lay outside the gene matches. The CDR3 is CASSETERGGETQYF. Written as DNA, the CDR3 is TGCGCCAGCAGTGAGACGGAGCGGGGGGGGGAGACCCAGTACTTC.

This clone was counted only a few times. The chain joins TRBV6-6 to TRBJ2-7, with D perhaps TRBD1 (6 bases). The CDR3 is 15 amino acids. Germline assignment: CDR1 MNHNY and CDR2 SVGAGI (reference sequence). V lost 6 bases, J lost 7 bases, and 22 bases lay in between. The CDR3 bases are TGTGCCAGCAGGAGGACGAGCCAGGGGTCCCAAGAGCAGTACTTC. It encodes CASRRTSQGSQEQYF.

The CDR3 loop is CASSLARGRGPKSGELFF. Written as DNA, the CDR3 is TGTGCCAGCAGCTTAGCGAGGGGCAGGGGGCCTAAGTCCGGGGAGCTGTTTTTT. The rearrangement uses TRBV7-2 and TRBJ2-2; 8 positions match TRBD1. V was clipped by 0 bases and J by 6 bases; unmatched bases: 12. The germline CDR1 and CDR2 sequences are SGHTA and FQGNSA. This CDR3 contains 18 residues.

The chain has TRBV6-1 and TRBJ1-1, with TRBD1 matching over 7 bases. CDR1 is MNHNS and CDR2 is SASEGT in the germline V gene. With V trimmed by 7 bases and J by 10 bases, 12 bases remained unmatched. There are 13 residues in the CDR3. CDR3 nucleotide sequence: TGTGCCAGCACTCCCCAGGGGGGGGCGATAGCTTTCTTT. This encodes CASTPQGGAIAFF.

The chain couples TRBV2 to TRBJ1-5; D is uncertain. Germline V CDR1 and CDR2: SNHLY, FYNNEI. The CDR3 loop spans 15 amino acids. V lost 6 bases and J lost 3, with 15 bases in between. The CDR3 protein is CASSIRTADNQPQHF. The CDR3 bases are TGTGCCAGCAGCATCCGTACAGCGGACAATCAGCCCCAGCATTTT.

The chain uses TRBV30 and TRBJ2-3, with 7 positions matching TRBD1. Germline CDR1 and CDR2: GTSNPN and SVGIG (reference sequence). The CDR3 spans 14 residues. The ends lost 5 bases at V and 2 bases at J; junction bases unmatched: 7. The CDR3 DNA follows: TGTGCCTGGGATACAGGGGTGATCACAGATACGCAGTATTTT. Its translation: CAWDTGVITDTQYF.

J is TRBJ1-4 and V is TRBV27; unclear D gene. Per germline, CDR1 MNHEY and CDR2 SMNVEV (reference sequence). V was clipped by 6 bases and J by 0 bases, with 14 bases between them. The CDR3 consists of 16 residues. As DNA, the CDR3 is TGTGCCAGCAGCTCCCCCAACAGCGCAACTAATGAAAAACTGTTTTTT. Protein sequence: CASSSPNSATNEKLFF.

The chain combines TRBV28 with TRBJ2-3; 8 nucleotides agree with TRBD1. V lost 7 bases and J lost 6; bases outside the gene matches: 6. CDR1 is MDHEN, CDR2 SYDVKM, per germline. The CDR3 sequence is 13 residues long. The chain's CDR3 is CASIPGQADTQYF. The CDR3 DNA follows: TGTGCCAGCATCCCGGGACAGGCGGATACGCAGTATTTT.